The T cell receptor beta chain described here comes from a study of blood T cell repertoires in COVID-19. Study at large: Samples taken during acute and convalescent COVID-19 were collected in the United States, Italy and Spain. PBMCs, B-cell-depleted T cells, or T cells provided the cDNA or gDNA that made up the material.

CDR3 size: 16 residues. Germline V gene data show CDR1 as MDHEN and CDR2 as SYDVKM. V was pared by 5 bases and J by 3 bases, with 17 bases between. How the authors handled the data: Amplifying reference gene primers gave estimates of nucleated cell counts. Here immunoSEQ multiplex PCR was the method, and the copy in TCRdb shows in-frame clones only, minus some. V, J and clone size are those of that table, while D and trimming were read from the DNA. Of some 240,000 clones in the sample, about 90% are singletons; the top ten hold approximately 7.9%. This clone was recorded once. The chain uses TRBV28 and TRBJ1-5; D is uncertain. Sequencing was carried out using peripheral blood. This receptor was identified in a man aged 55 to 70 who had recovered from COVID-19. For the CDR3, the DNA is TGTGCCAGCAGTGGTGTGGCAGGTAGGAACAATCAGCCCCAGCATTTT. This gives the protein CASSGVAGRNNQPQHF.